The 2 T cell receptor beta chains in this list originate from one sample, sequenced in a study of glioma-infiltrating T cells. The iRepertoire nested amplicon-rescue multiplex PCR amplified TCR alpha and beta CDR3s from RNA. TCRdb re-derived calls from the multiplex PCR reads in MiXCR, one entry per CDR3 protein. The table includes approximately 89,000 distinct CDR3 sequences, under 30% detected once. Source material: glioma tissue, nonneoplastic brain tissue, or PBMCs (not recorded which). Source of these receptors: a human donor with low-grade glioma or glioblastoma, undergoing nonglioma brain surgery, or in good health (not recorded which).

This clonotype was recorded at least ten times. The CDR3: CASSSGQGGEKLFF. The CDR3 DNA sequence: TGTGCCAGCTCATCGGGACAGGGGGGCGAAAAACTGTTTTTT. V and J are TRBV18 and TRBJ1-4; 11 nucleotides match TRBD1. The length of the CDR3 is 14 residues. Germline values: CDR1 KGHSH, CDR2 LQKENI. Unmatched junction bases numbered 4, after V lost 5 bases and J lost 8 bases.

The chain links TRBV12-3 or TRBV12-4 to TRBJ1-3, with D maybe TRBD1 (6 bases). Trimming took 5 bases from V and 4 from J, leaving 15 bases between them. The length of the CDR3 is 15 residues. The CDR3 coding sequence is TGTGCCAGCAGTCCCGTAAGGGGGGGCGGAAACACCATATATTTT. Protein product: CASSPVRGGGNTIYF.